One sample yielded the 17 T cell receptor beta chains listed below, sequenced in a study of PD-1 blockade in classical Hodgkin lymphoma (dated by TCRdb to 2018 to 2021). The time point label here, explained by the study, means: cycle 4 day 1 (C4D1), after less than 7 weeks of nivolumab. Relapse after autologous stem cell transplantation had occurred in all trial patients, and cohorts A, B and C were distinguished by prior brentuximab vedotin exposure. A Miltenyi CD4+ T cell isolation kit was used for magnetic negative selection to purify CD4+ T cells from thawed PBMCs. Library preparation was by the immunoSEQ multiplex PCR assay. The clones in this table, taken by TCRdb from immuneACCESS, are in-frame only. Not every clone is retained; where verified, under half of the shortfall comes from an unresolved V gene, and the cause of the rest is unknown. The sample profile shows about 4,800 clones; about 79% of them were found once. The ten most abundant clones make up roughly 3.1% of the sample.

The sequenced sample was CD4+ T cells from blood, obtained before the fourth cycle of nivolumab. The receptors were sampled from a human donor with classical Hodgkin lymphoma.

This chain joins TRBV11-2 and TRBJ2-7; tentative D call: TRBD2 (6 bases). V lost 1 base to trimming and J lost 12 bases, with 10 bases between them. The CDR3 extends over 11 amino acids. The germline V gene has CDR1 SGHAT and CDR2 FQNNGV. Here the CDR3 reads CASSLGGVPYF. DNA for the CDR3: TGTGCCAGCAGCTTAGGGGGGGTACCGTACTTC. Variable domain in full (rest from reference TRBV11-2 and TRBJ2-7): EAGVAQSPRYKIIEKRQSVAFWCNPISGHATLYWYQQILGQGPKLLIQFQNNGVVDDSQLPKDRFSAERLKGVDSTLKIQPAKLEDSAVYLCASSLGGVPYFGPGTRLTVT.

The chain couples TRBV29-1 to TRBJ2-1; perhaps TRBD2 as D (7 bases). Germline CDR1 is SQVTM and CDR2 is ANQGSEA. CDR3 length: 14 amino acids. Trimming took 4 bases from V and 15 from J, leaving 25 bases between them. The CDR3 coding sequence is TGCAGCGTTGTGATTGCGGGGGCGCGACCGCACCTGTTCTTC. It translates to CSVVIAGARPHLFF.

The chain links TRBV7-2 to TRBJ1-5; D is perhaps TRBD1 (6 bases). The CDR3 is 14 residues long. Trimming cost V 6 bases and J 0 bases, with 9 bases left between them. Germline V gene lookup returns CDR1 SGHTA and CDR2 FQGNSA. The CDR3 bases are TGTGCCAGCAGGTCGACAGGTAGCAATCAGCCCCAGCATTTT. This sequence encodes CASRSTGSNQPQHF.

The chain is built from TRBV29-1 and TRBJ2-5, with 9 bases fitting TRBD2. V was clipped by 3 bases and J by 4 bases; unmatched bases: 9. Germline-derived CDR1 and CDR2 are SQVTM and ANQGSEA. The CDR3 runs 15 residues. The CDR3 DNA sequence: TGCAGCGTTGAGAGCGGCGGGGGGGGGAGAGAGACCCAGTACTTC. Its translation is CSVESGGGGRETQYF.

The chain joins TRBV6-5 to TRBJ1-4, with no clear D. Trimming cost V 0 bases and J 2 bases, with 7 bases left between them. The CDR3 is 15 amino acids. Germline V gives CDR1 MNHEY, CDR2 SVGAGI. The CDR3 DNA follows: TGTGCCAGCAGTTACTCGAGATTCACTAATGAAAAACTGTTTTTT. Encoded protein: CASSYSRFTNEKLFF.

The table lists this clone with a count of one. The chain couples TRBV7-6 to TRBJ2-2, with D hard to call. The CDR3 length is 12 residues. V was trimmed by 3 bases and J by 8 bases, leaving 7 bases between them. CDR1 is SGHVS, CDR2 FNYEAQ, per germline. CDR3 sequence: CASSLWTGELFF. CDR3 nucleotides: TGTGCCAGCAGCTTGTGGACGGGGGAGCTGTTTTTT.

This chain joins TRBV6-1 and TRBJ1-5; 8 bases match TRBD1. V lost 7 bases and J lost 4; bases outside the gene matches: 6. The V gene's germline CDR1 is MNHNS and CDR2 SASEGT. CDR3 length: 14 amino acids. The CDR3 reads CASKDRGPNQPQHF. The DNA for the CDR3 is TGTGCCAGCAAAGACAGGGGCCCTAATCAGCCCCAGCATTTT.

V is TRBV7-9 and J is TRBJ2-4; tentatively, D is TRBD1 or TRBD2 (5 bases each). V was clipped by 1 base and J by 0 bases, with 7 bases between them. This CDR3 has 15 amino acids. From germline, CDR1 is SEHNR and CDR2 FQNEAQ (reference sequence). Written as DNA, the CDR3 is TGTGCCAGCAGCTTAGGGGACCTAGCCAAAAACATTCAGTACTTC. Protein: CASSLGDLAKNIQYF. Complete variable domain (other parts from reference TRBV7-9 and TRBJ2-4): DTGVSQNPRHKITKRGQNVTFRCDPISEHNRLYWYRQTLGQGPEFLTYFQNEAQLEKSRLLSDRFSAERPKGSFSTLEIQRTEQGDSAMYLCASSLGDLAKNIQYFGAGTRLSVL.

This rearrangement joins TRBV5-1 to TRBJ2-5; the D gene is possibly TRBD1 (6 bases). Germline CDR1 reads SGHRS; CDR2 reads YFSETQ. Between the trimmed V and J ends, which lost 4 bases and 2 bases, there was a span of 12 bases. The CDR3 is 14 residues long. CDR3 sequence reads: CASSPGQFQETQYF. The DNA for the CDR3 is TGCGCCAGCAGCCCCGGACAGTTTCAAGAGACCCAGTACTTC.

The chain employs TRBV5-8 and TRBJ2-7, with 12 bases that match TRBD1. Per germline, CDR1 SGHTS and CDR2 YDEGEE. The CDR3 is 16 amino acids. J gave up 4 bases and V 4 bases, and 9 bases lay outside the gene matches. CDR3 sequence (DNA): TGTGCCAGCAGCAGGCTCCGGGACAGGGGGCGGTACGAGCAGTACTTC. Translating it yields CASSRLRDRGRYEQYF.

The chain carries TRBV28 and TRBJ2-3; 15 bases are shared with TRBD2. Trimming cost V 5 bases and J 6 bases; bases outside gene matches: 9. There are 17 residues in the CDR3. Germline V gives CDR1 MDHEN, CDR2 SYDVKM. The CDR3 bases are TGTGCCAGCAGTCCCGGGACTAGCGGGGGGTCAAGGGATACGCAGTATTTT. Encoded protein: CASSPGTSGGSRDTQYF.

This chain links TRBV29-1 with TRBJ1-5; tentative D call: TRBD1 (6 bases). V dropped 5 bases and J dropped 4 bases, with 18 bases sitting between them. The CDR3 length is 15 residues. Germline CDR1 SQVTM, CDR2 ANQGSEA. The CDR3 region has the DNA TGCAGCGTTACACTCGAGACAGGACGTAATCAGCCCCAGCATTTT. As protein: CSVTLETGRNQPQHF.

This sequence joins TRBV6-5 and TRBJ2-1; perhaps TRBD2 as D (6 bases). V gave up 4 bases and J gave up 4 bases, with 8 bases separating them. The CDR3 is made up of 13 amino acids. Germline V gives CDR1 MNHEY, CDR2 SVGAGI. CDR3 region: CASSSREYNEQFF. CDR3 bases: TGTGCCAGCAGTTCGCGGGAATACAATGAGCAGTTCTTC.

V is TRBV6-5 and J is TRBJ1-2; maybe TRBD1 (6 bases). Germline values: CDR1 MNHEY, CDR2 SVGAGI. This CDR3 comprises 14 residues. The germline V and J ends were trimmed by 0 bases and 8 bases, with 13 bases remaining between them. Here the CDR3 DNA reads TGTGCCAGCAGTTACTCAAACAGGGTGATCGGCTACACCTTC. Its translation is CASSYSNRVIGYTF.

This chain joins TRBV10-3 and TRBJ2-5; 9 bases align to TRBD1. Germline V lookup: CDR1 ENHRY, CDR2 SYGVKD. The CDR3 is 15 amino acids. The V segment lost 6 bases and the J segment 5 bases; nucleotides outside the gene matches: 10. The CDR3 DNA sequence: TGTGCCATCAGGGAGACAGGGGGTTCTACGGAGACCCAGTACTTC. Translating it yields CAIRETGGSTETQYF.

J is TRBJ2-7 and V is TRBV7-9; 7 bases are a match to TRBD1. V lost 5 bases to trimming and J lost 2 bases; unmatched junction nucleotides: 9. Germline assignment: CDR1 SEHNR and CDR2 FQNEAQ (reference sequence). The CDR3 extends over 15 amino acids. The CDR3 region has the DNA TGTGCCAGCAGCCCCCTCAACAGGGGCGCCTACGAGCAGTACTTC. Its translation is CASSPLNRGAYEQYF.

This clone was observed a few times. The rearrangement joins TRBV7-2 to TRBJ1-1, with D uncertain. CDR3 size: 13 residues. Per germline, CDR1 SGHTA and CDR2 FQGNSA. The V and J ends lost 8 bases and 0 bases respectively, with 10 bases between them. The CDR3 protein is CASGRLMNTEAFF. The CDR3 nucleotides are TGTGCCAGCGGTCGACTGATGAACACTGAAGCTTTCTTT.